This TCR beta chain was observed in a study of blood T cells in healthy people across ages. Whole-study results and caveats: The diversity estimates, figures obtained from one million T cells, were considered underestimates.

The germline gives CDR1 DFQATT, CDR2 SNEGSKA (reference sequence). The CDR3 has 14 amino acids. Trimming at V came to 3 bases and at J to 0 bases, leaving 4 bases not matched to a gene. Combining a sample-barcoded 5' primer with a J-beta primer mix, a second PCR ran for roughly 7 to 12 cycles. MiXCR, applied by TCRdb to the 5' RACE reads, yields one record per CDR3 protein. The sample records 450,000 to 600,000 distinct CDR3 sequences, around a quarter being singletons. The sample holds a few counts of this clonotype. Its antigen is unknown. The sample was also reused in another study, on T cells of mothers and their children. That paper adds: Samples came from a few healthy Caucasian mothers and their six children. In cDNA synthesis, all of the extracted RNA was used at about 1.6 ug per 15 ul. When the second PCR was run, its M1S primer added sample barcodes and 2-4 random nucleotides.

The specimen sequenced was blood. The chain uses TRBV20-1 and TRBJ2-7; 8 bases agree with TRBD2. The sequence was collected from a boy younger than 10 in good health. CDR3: CSASRRGVSYEQYF. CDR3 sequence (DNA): TGCAGTGCTAGCCGGCGGGGGGTCTCCTACGAGCAGTACTTC.